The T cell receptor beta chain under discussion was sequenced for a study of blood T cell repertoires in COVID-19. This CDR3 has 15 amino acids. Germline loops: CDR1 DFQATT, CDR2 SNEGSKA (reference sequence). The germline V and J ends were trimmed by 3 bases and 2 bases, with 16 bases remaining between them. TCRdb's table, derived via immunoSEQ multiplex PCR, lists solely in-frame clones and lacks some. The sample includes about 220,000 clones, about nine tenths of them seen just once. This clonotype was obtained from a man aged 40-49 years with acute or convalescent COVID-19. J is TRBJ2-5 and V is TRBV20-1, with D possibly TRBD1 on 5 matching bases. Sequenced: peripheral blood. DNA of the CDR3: TGCAGTGCTAGTCCCCGGGCAGGGAATCAAGAGACCCAGTACTTC. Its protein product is CSASPRAGNQETQYF.